This T cell receptor (beta chain) emerged from a study of shared clonotypes between healthy human individuals. Study-level findings and limits: The study's rarefaction showed incomplete sorted-subset sequencing despite large depth.

V lost 3 bases to trimming and J lost 3 bases, with 15 bases between them. The CDR3 runs 15 residues. Germline-derived CDR1 and CDR2 are KGHSH and LQKENI. Sequencing was performed with immunoSEQ multiplex PCR; in TCRdb, only in-frame clones are kept and a portion is missing. The sample includes a few million clones, over 85% of them seen just once. Of note for this clone: Its antigen is unidentified.

The receptor comes from a man in his late teens or twenties in good health. Some clones in this sample may be carry-over from other donors' samples. The chain has TRBV18 and TRBJ2-7; tentative D call: TRBD2 (6 bases). The sample consisted of naive CD4+ T cells from PBMCs. Subset in this sample: CD45RA+ positively selected. As DNA, the CDR3 is TGTGCCAGCTCACCTGGATTGGGGACTTACTACGAGCAGTACTTC. This sequence encodes CASSPGLGTYYEQYF.